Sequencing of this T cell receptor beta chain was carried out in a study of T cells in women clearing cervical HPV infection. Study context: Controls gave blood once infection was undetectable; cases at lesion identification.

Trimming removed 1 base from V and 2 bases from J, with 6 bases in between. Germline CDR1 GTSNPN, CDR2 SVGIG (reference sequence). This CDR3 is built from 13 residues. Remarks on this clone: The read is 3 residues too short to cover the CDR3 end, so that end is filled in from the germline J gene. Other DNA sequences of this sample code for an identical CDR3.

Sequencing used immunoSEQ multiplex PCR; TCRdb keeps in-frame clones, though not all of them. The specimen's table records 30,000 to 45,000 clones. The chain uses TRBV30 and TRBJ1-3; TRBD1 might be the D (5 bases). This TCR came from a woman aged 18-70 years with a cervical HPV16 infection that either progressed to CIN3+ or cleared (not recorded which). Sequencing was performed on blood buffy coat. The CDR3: CAWSAGTGNTIYF. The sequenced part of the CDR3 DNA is TGTGCCTGGAGTGCAGGGACTGGAAACACC.